These 5 T cell receptor beta chains share one sample of origin, sequenced in a study of post-analysis software for immune sequencing data. Their recognized antigens are unknown. Study outcomes and limitations: Among 5 or 6 TRBV segments more frequent in patients than controls were TRBV5-6, TRBV5-1 and TRBV20-1.

cDNA libraries for TCR beta contained unique molecular identifiers. In TCRdb, the PCR reads were re-called with MiXCR into one record per CDR3 protein. The table lists approximately 690,000 distinct CDR3 sequences, approximately 59% of them singletons. The material sequenced was blood. These receptors all come from a girl aged 2 to 10 with multiple sclerosis.

The chain carries TRBV7-2 and TRBJ1-2; TRBD1 aligns across 8 bases. This CDR3 comprises 14 residues. Germline V lookup: CDR1 SGHTA, CDR2 FQGNSA. The V gene end was trimmed by 5 bases and the J gene end by 6 bases; junction bases not matched to a gene: 8. The CDR3 DNA follows: TGTGCCAGCAGCAAGGGACAGGTTACAGATGGCTACACCTTC. It is translated as CASSKGQVTDGYTF. The variable domain in full, with the rest retrieved from reference TRBV7-2 and TRBJ1-2, is GAGVSQSPSNKVTEKGKDVELRCDPISGHTALYWYRQSLGQGLEFLIYFQGNSAPDKSGLPSDRFSAERTGGSVSTLTIQRTQQEDSAVYLCASSKGQVTDGYTFGSGTRLTVV.

This clonotype was observed a few times. The chain uses TRBV7-9 and TRBJ2-7; TRBD2 matches 12 bases. This CDR3 spans 15 amino acids. Germline lookup yields CDR1 SEHNR and CDR2 FQNEAQ (reference sequence). Unmatched junction bases numbered 4, after V lost 4 bases and J lost 3 bases. The DNA of the CDR3 is TGTGCCAGCAGCTCGACTAGCGGGAGCGTCTACGAGCAGTACTTC. Translating gives CASSSTSGSVYEQYF.

V usage is TRBV30 and J usage is TRBJ1-1; D unresolved. Per the germline V gene, CDR1 is GTSNPN and CDR2 is SVGIG (reference sequence). CDR3 length: 11 residues. Deletions cut 2 bases from V and 5 bases from J, with 6 bases between. The CDR3 loop is CAWSRVTEAFF. The CDR3 nucleotides read TGTGCCTGGAGTAGGGTAACTGAAGCTTTCTTT.

This CDR3 reads CAISGFNSGANVLTF. The CDR3 bases are TGTGCCATCAGTGGATTCAACTCTGGGGCCAACGTCCTGACTTTC. This chain connects TRBV10-3 to TRBJ2-6; no clear D gene. The ends were cut back, 4 bases at V and 0 bases at J, with 7 bases in the middle. The CDR3 is made up of 15 amino acids. From germline, CDR1 is ENHRY and CDR2 SYGVKD.

This clonotype occurred a few times. This rearrangement joins TRBV6-1 to TRBJ1-6; D gene ambiguous. The V and J ends lost 6 bases and 3 bases respectively, with 9 bases between them. The CDR3 runs to 14 residues. Germline CDR1 reads MNHNS; CDR2 reads SASEGT. The CDR3 DNA sequence: TGTGCCAGCAGGTCTTCGGGCTATAATTCACCCCTCCACTTT. Translating it yields CASRSSGYNSPLHF.